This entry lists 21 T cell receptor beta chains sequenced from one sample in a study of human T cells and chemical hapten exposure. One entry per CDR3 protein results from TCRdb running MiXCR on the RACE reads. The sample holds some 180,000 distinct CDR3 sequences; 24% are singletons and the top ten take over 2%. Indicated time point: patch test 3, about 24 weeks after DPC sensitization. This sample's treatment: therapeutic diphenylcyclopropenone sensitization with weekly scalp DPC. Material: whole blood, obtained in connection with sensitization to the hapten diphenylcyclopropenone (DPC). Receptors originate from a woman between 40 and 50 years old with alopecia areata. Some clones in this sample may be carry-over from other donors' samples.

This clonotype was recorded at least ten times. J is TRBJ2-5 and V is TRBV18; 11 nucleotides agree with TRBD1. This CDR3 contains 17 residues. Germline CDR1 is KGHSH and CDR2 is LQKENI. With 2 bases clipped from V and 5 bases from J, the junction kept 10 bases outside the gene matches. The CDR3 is CASSPIGQGARSETQYF. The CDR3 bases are TGTGCCAGCTCACCAATAGGACAGGGGGCTCGATCGGAGACCCAGTACTTC.

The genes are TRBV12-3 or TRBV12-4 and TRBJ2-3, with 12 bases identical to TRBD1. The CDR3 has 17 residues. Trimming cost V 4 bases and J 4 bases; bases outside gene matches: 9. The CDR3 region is CASSSPGQGAWADTQYF. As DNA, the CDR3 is TGTGCCAGCAGTTCTCCGGGACAGGGGGCTTGGGCAGATACGCAGTATTTT.

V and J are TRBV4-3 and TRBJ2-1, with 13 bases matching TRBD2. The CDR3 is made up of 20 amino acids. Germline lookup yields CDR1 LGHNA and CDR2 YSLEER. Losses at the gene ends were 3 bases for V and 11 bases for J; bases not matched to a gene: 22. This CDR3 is CASSQSGIRGELAGGPKQFF. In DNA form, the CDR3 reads TGCGCCAGCAGCCAGTCCGGGATTCGGGGGGAACTAGCGGGAGGGCCCAAGCAGTTCTTC.

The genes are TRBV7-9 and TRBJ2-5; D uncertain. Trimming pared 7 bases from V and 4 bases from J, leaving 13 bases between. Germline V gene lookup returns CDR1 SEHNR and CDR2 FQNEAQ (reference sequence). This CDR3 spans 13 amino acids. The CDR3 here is CASTGWSRETQYF. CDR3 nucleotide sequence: TGTGCCAGCACCGGGTGGAGCCGAGAGACCCAGTACTTC. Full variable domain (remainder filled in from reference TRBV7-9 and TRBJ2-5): DTGVSQNPRHKITKRGQNVTFRCDPISEHNRLYWYRQTLGQGPEFLTYFQNEAQLEKSRLLSDRFSAERPKGSFSTLEIQRTEQGDSAMYLCASTGWSRETQYFGPGTRLLVL.

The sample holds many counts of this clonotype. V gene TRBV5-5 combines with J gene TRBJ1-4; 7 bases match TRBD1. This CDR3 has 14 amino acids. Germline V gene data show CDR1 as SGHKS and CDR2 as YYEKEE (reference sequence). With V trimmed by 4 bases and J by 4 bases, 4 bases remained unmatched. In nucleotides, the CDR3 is TGTGCCAGCAGCCTGGGACAGTTTAATGAAAAACTGTTTTTT. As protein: CASSLGQFNEKLFF. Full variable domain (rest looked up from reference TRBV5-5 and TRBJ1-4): DAGVTQSPTHLIKTRGQQVTLRCSPISGHKSVSWYQQVLGQGPQFIFQYYEKEERGRGNFPDRFSARQFPNYSSELNVNALLLGDSALYLCASSLGQFNEKLFFGSGTQLSVL.

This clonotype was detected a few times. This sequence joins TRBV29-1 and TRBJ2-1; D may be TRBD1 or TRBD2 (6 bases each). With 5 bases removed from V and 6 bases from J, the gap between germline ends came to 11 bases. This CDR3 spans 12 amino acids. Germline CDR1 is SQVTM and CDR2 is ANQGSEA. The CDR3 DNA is TGCAGCGTTCGGGGGCTACCCAATGAGCAGTTCTTC. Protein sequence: CSVRGLPNEQFF.

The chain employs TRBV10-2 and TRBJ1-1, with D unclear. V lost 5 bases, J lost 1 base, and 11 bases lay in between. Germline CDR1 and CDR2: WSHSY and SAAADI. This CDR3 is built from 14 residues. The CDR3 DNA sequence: TGCGCCAGCAGTCTTCAAGGGCCGAACACTGAAGCTTTCTTT. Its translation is CASSLQGPNTEAFF.

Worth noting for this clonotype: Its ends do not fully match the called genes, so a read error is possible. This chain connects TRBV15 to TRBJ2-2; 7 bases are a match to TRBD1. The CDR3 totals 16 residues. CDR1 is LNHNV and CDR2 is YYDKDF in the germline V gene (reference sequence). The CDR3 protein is CTTSRGAGTDTGELFF. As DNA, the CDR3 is TGTACCACCAGCAGAGGTGCCGGGACAGACACCGGGGAGCTGTTTTTT.

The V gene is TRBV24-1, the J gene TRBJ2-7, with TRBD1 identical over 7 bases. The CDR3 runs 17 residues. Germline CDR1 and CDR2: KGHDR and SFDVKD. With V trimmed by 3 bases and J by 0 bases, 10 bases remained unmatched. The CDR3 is CATSDPNSGTASYEQYF. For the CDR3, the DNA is TGTGCCACCAGTGATCCGAACTCAGGGACAGCCTCCTACGAGCAGTACTTC.

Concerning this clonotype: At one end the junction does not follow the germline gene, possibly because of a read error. The CDR3 protein is CSVDLTGRSSGRAIF. The CDR3 DNA sequence: TGCAGCGTTGATCTTACAGGCCGCTCTAGCGGGAGGGCCATCTTC. V and J are TRBV29-1 and TRBJ2-1; 12 nucleotides agree with TRBD2. The germline gives CDR1 SQVTM, CDR2 ANQGSEA. This CDR3 contains 15 residues.

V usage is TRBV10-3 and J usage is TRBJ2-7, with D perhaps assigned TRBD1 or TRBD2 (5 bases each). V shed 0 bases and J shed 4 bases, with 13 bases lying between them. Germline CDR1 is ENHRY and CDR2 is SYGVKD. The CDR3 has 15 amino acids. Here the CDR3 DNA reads TGTGCCATCAGTGAGTCGACTCTGAGGGGATACGAGCAGTACTTC. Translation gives CAISESTLRGYEQYF.

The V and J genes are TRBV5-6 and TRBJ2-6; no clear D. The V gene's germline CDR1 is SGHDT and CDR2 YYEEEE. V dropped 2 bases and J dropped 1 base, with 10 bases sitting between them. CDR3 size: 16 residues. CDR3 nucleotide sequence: TGTGCCAGCAGCTTCGTATCCTCATCTGGGGCCAACGTCCTGACTTTC. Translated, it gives CASSFVSSSGANVLTF.

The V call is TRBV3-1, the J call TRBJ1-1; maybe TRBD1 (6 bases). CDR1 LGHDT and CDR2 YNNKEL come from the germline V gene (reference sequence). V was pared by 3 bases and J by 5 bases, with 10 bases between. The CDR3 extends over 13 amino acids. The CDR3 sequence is CASSHGRGTEAFF. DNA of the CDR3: TGTGCCAGCAGCCATGGCAGGGGAACTGAAGCTTTCTTT.

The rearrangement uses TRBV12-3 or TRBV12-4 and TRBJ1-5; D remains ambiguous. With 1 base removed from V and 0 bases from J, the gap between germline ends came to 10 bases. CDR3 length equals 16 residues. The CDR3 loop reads CASSLEASYSNQPQHF. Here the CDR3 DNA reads TGTGCCAGCAGTTTAGAGGCTTCCTATAGCAATCAGCCCCAGCATTTT.

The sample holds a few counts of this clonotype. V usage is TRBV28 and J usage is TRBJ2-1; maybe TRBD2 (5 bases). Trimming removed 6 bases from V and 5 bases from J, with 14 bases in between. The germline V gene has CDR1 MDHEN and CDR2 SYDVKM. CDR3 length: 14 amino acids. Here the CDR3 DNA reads TGTGCCAGCAGCTCTACTAGTGTTAACAATGAGCAGTTCTTC. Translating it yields CASSSTSVNNEQFF.

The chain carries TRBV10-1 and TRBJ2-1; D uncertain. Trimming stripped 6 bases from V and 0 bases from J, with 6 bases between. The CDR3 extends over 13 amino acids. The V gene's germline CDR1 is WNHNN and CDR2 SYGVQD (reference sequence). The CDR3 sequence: CASSHRSYNEQFF. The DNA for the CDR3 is TGCGCCAGCAGCCACCGCTCCTACAATGAGCAGTTCTTC.

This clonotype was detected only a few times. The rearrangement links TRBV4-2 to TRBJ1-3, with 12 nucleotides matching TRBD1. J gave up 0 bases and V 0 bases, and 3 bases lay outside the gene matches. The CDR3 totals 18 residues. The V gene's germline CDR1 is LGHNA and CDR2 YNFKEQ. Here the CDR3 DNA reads TGTGCCAGCAGCCAAGACCAGGGACAGGGGGCCTCTGGAAACACCATATATTTT. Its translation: CASSQDQGQGASGNTIYF.

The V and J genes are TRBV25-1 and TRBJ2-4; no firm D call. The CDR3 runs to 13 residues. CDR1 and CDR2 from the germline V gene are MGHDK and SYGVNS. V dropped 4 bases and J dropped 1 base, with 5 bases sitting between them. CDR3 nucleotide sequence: TGTGCCAGCAGTGGTTCCGCCAAAAACATTCAGTACTTC. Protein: CASSGSAKNIQYF.

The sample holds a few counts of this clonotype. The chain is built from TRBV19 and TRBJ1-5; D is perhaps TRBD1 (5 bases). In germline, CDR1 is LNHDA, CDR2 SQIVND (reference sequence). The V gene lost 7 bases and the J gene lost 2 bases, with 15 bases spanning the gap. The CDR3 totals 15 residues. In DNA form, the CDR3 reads TGTGCCAGTACCGACGGTGGGGGGGGCAATCAGCCCCAGCATTTT. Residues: CASTDGGGGNQPQHF.

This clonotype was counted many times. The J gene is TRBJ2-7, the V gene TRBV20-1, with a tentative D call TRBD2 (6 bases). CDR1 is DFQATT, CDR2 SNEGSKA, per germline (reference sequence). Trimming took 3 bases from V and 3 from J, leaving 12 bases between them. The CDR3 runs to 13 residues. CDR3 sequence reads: CSARSAGFYEQYF. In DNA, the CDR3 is TGCAGTGCTAGGTCGGCGGGATTCTACGAGCAGTACTTC.

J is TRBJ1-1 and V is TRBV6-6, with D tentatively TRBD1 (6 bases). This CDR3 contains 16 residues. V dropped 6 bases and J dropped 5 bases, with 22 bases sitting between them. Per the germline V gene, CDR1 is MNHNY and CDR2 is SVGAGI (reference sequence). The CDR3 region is CASSLDRSLEWTEAFF. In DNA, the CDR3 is TGTGCCAGCAGCCTCGACAGGAGCCTGGAGTGGACTGAAGCTTTCTTT.